These 10 T cell receptor beta chains were sequenced from one sample in a study of immune cell composition in non-small cell lung cancer. The normal lung sample lay at least 3 cm, and maximally far, from the tumour. Assay used: immunoSEQ multiplex PCR; TCRdb lists only in-frame clones, some missing. Counted here are 2,000 or so clones, around 72% occurring once; the ten biggest clones make up about 8.8%. The specimen was non-adjacent lung tissue. The receptors here all came from a human donor with non-small cell lung cancer.

The genes are TRBV5-1 and TRBJ2-7; 9 bases match TRBD1. Germline V gene data show CDR1 as SGHRS and CDR2 as YFSETQ. V trimming: 2 bases; J trimming: 5 bases; junction bases outside the gene matches: 8. The CDR3 totals 15 residues. CDR3 protein: CASSLPGTGTNEQYF. CDR3 DNA: TGCGCCAGCAGCTTACCCGGGACAGGGACAAACGAGCAGTACTTC. Looking up the rest from reference TRBV5-1 and TRBJ2-7 gives the full variable domain: KAGVTQTPRYLIKTRGQQVTLSCSPISGHRSVSWYQQTPGQGLQFLFEYFSETQRNKGNFPGRFSGRQFSNSRSEMNVSTLELGDSALYLCASSLPGTGTNEQYFGPGTRLTVT.

The chain uses TRBV9 and TRBJ1-4, with TRBD1 matching over 7 bases. CDR1 is SGDLS, CDR2 YYNGEE, per germline. The CDR3 is made up of 14 amino acids. J gave up 7 bases and V 6 bases, and 9 bases lay outside the gene matches. The CDR3 protein is CASTQGPGGEKLFF. The CDR3, as DNA: TGTGCCAGCACTCAGGGCCCAGGGGGTGAAAAACTGTTTTTT.

Only a few counts were recorded for this clone. The chain is built from TRBV6-5 and TRBJ2-7; weak D call: TRBD1 (6 bases). CDR1 and CDR2 (germline): MNHEY, SVGAGI. The CDR3 is 14 residues long. V dropped 2 bases and J dropped 6 bases, with 14 bases sitting between them. CDR3 nucleotides: TGTGCCAGCAGTTACGACTCAGGGGTGGGCGAGCAGTACTTC. This translates into CASSYDSGVGEQYF.

This chain joins TRBV15 and TRBJ2-5; weak D call: TRBD2 (6 bases). The CDR3 covers 14 residues. CDR1 LNHNV and CDR2 YYDKDF come from the germline V gene (reference sequence). Trimming shortened V by 3 bases and J by 5 bases, and 13 bases separated the two germline ends. The CDR3 loop reads CATSSRDSQETQYF. The DNA of the CDR3 is TGTGCCACCAGCAGCCGGGACTCCCAGGAGACCCAGTACTTC.

The V call is TRBV7-9, the J call TRBJ2-1, with TRBD2 as a possible D gene (6 bases). CDR3 size: 12 residues. Germline lookup yields CDR1 SEHNR and CDR2 FQNEAQ (reference sequence). Trimming stripped 6 bases from V and 7 bases from J, with 10 bases between. CDR3 DNA sequence: TGTGCCAGCAGTTTTAGCGGAAATGAGCAGTTCTTC. Its translation: CASSFSGNEQFF.

This chain links TRBV19 with TRBJ1-2; TRBD1 is a possible D gene (6 bases). The CDR3 is 15 amino acids. Germline V gene sequence: CDR1 LNHDA, CDR2 SQIVND (reference sequence). Trimming stripped 6 bases from V and 4 bases from J, with 18 bases between. CDR3 in amino acids: CASRPTGTIGYGYTF. The CDR3 DNA reads TGTGCCAGTAGACCAACAGGGACAATTGGCTATGGCTACACCTTC.

The chain recombines TRBV28 with TRBJ1-2; D is unresolved. The V end was cut by 9 bases, the J end by 4 bases, with 21 bases between. The germline gives CDR1 MDHEN, CDR2 SYDVKM. This CDR3 region has 15 residues. The CDR3 protein is CASTPPLGRSYGYTF. CDR3 sequence (DNA): TGTGCCAGTACACCCCCCCTGGGGAGGAGCTATGGCTACACCTTC.

The CDR3 sequence is CASSKGQGHNQPQHF. The CDR3 bases are TGTGCCAGCAGCAAGGGACAGGGCCACAATCAGCCCCAGCATTTT. The gene calls are TRBV6-1 and TRBJ1-5; 9 nucleotides line up with TRBD1. This CDR3 is 15 amino acids long. The germline CDR1 and CDR2 sequences are MNHNS and SASEGT. J was trimmed by 3 bases and V by 6 bases; bases with no gene match: 6.

The chain combines TRBV6-1 with TRBJ2-1; 9 nucleotides align to TRBD2. Germline CDR1 is MNHNS and CDR2 is SASEGT. The trim removed 4 bases at V and 3 bases at J, leaving 1 base unmatched. The CDR3 extends over 14 amino acids. CDR3 DNA: TGTGCCAGCAGTGTGACTAGCGGCTACAATGAGCAGTTCTTC. This encodes CASSVTSGYNEQFF.

CDR3 protein: CASSPLAGGPYNEQFF. The CDR3 coding sequence is TGTGCCAGCAGTCCACTAGCGGGAGGGCCCTACAATGAGCAGTTCTTC. V and J are TRBV28 and TRBJ2-1, with TRBD2 identical over 13 bases. The CDR3 covers 16 residues. Germline CDR1 reads MDHEN; CDR2 reads SYDVKM. With V trimmed by 5 bases and J by 2 bases, 3 bases remained unmatched.